This T cell receptor (beta chain) was captured in a study of cytomegalovirus exposure and HLA in healthy donors. PCR employed 60 Vbeta and 13 Jbeta primers. TCRdb's table, derived via immunoSEQ multiplex PCR, lists solely in-frame clones and lacks some. The sample lists 150,000 to 160,000 clones; 70% to 80% were seen once. Germline CDR1 MNHEY, CDR2 SMNVEV (reference sequence). The CDR3 consists of 16 residues. V gave up 1 base and J gave up 0 bases; unmatched junction bases: 4. The TCR originated in a young man in good health and CMV-seropositive. The rearrangement links TRBV27 to TRBJ1-1; TRBD1 aligns across 8 bases. The sample was PBMCs. The CDR3 bases are TGTGCCAGCAGTTTATGGGCAGGGGGCATGAACACTGAAGCTTTCTTT. This encodes CASSLWAGGMNTEAFF.